This T cell receptor (beta chain) was retrieved from a study of blood T cell repertoires in COVID-19. Study as a whole: Sample material is recorded as cDNA or gDNA derived from T cells, B-cell-depleted T cells, or PBMCs.

Under the authors' procedure: Cell counts per sample came from amplifying reference gene primers. The table came from immunoSEQ multiplex PCR; TCRdb's copy has only in-frame clones and leaves some out. V, J and clone size reflect that table, while D and trimming were determined from the DNA. The profile shows tens of thousands of clones, 84% of them singletons. Germline V gene sequence: CDR1 SGHTA, CDR2 FQGTGA. This CDR3 contains 15 residues. V lost 2 bases to trimming and J lost 2 bases; unmatched junction nucleotides: 3. This clonotype was sampled from a man aged 50 or older with acute or convalescent COVID-19. This chain joins TRBV7-3 and TRBJ2-1; 7 nucleotides line up with TRBD2. The sample taken for sequencing was peripheral blood. CDR3 sequence (DNA): TGTGCCAGCAGCTTAGGCGGACTAGCCTACAATGAGCAGTTCTTC. Protein product: CASSLGGLAYNEQFF.